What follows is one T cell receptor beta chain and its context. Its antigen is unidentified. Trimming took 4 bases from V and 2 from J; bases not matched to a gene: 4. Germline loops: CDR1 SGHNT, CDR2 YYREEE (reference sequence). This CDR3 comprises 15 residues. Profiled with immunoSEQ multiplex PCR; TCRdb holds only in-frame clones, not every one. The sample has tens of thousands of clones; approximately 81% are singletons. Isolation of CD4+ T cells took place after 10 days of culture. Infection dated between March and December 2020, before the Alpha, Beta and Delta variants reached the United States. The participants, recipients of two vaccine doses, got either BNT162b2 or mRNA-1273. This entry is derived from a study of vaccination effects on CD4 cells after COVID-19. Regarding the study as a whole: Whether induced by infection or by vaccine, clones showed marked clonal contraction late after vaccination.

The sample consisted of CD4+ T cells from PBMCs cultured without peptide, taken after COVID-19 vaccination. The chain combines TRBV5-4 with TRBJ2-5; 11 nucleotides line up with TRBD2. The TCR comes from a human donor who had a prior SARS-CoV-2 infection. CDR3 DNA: TGTGCCAGCAGCGGACGACTAGCGGGGCAAGAGACCCAGTACTTC. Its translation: CASSGRLAGQETQYF.